This T cell receptor (beta chain) came from a study of T cell responses to AZD1222 COVID-19 vaccine. Measured with immunoSEQ multiplex PCR; TCRdb has only the in-frame clones, and not every one. The sample lists roughly 110,000 clones; 90% were seen once. Germline CDR1 reads KGHSH; CDR2 reads LQKENI. The ends were cut back, 5 bases at V and 7 bases at J, with 15 bases in the middle. The CDR3 sequence is 14 residues long. This clone has only one observation. This chain joins TRBV18 and TRBJ2-1; no firm D call. The receptor comes from an adult in good health. This sample comprised peripheral blood, obtained on day 0 of AZD1222 vaccination. DNA for the CDR3: TGTGCCAGCTCATCCTTACAACTCGGGAATGAGCAGTTCTTC. Translated, it gives CASSSLQLGNEQFF.